The rows below give T cell receptor beta chains drawn from one sample of a study of blood T cell repertoires in COVID-19. Repertoires were generated with immunoSEQ multiplex PCR, while TCRdb's copy carries only in-frame clones and drops some. The sample records fewer than 110,000 clones, about 91% being singletons. Material: peripheral blood. The receptors originated from a man between 45 and 60 years old with active or convalescent COVID-19. Both conserved end residues are part of each CDR3. Fields, in order: V gene, clone size, CDR3 protein. Not all rows give a size; the values are once, few, many and, for expanded clones, a class.

V: TRBV11-3
size: few
CDR3: CASSFLNNEQFF

V: TRBV2
size: -
CDR3: CAGGGSYEQYF

V: TRBV20-1
size: -
CDR3: CSASLAGVVDTQYF

V: TRBV18
size: -
CDR3: CASSLFLAGGPADTQYF

V: TRBV29-1
size: -
CDR3: CSVSGQLTDTQYF

V: TRBV2
size: -
CDR3: CASSEAVTGGYGYTF

V: TRBV7-2
size: once
CDR3: CASSLAAGGAYDYGYTF

V: TRBV29-1
size: -
CDR3: CSVDGVATHNEQFF

V: TRBV10-3
size: -
CDR3: CAISPTTQGTDTQYF

V: TRBV18
size: -
CDR3: CASSPPGQGGDTEAFF

V: TRBV18
size: -
CDR3: CASSPTREGTEAFF

V: TRBV7-8
size: -
CDR3: CASSFSGDLEQYF

V: TRBV5-1
size: few
CDR3: CASSLRDRGEKLFF

V: TRBV6-2/TRBV6-3
size: -
CDR3: CASSYLARVRDNSGNTIYF

V: TRBV9
size: -
CDR3: CASSTSGTYTYEQYF

V: TRBV29-1
size: -
CDR3: CSATGTASYEQYF

V: TRBV19
size: -
CDR3: CASNRGKNYGYTF

V: TRBV11-2
size: -
CDR3: CATSGTGVEETQYF

V: TRBV5-1
size: -
CDR3: CASSLGVGRSSYEQYF

V: TRBV9
size: -
CDR3: CASSTKPQGPLFSEQYF

V: TRBV28
size: -
CDR3: CASSLYTQGNYEQYF

V: TRBV4-3
size: -
CDR3: CASSQATGTHISYNEQFF

V: TRBV29-1
size: -
CDR3: CTGGQGNTGELFF

V: TRBV27
size: -
CDR3: CASSSGGSYEQYF

V: TRBV10-2
size: -
CDR3: CASSEGQLVEAFF

V: TRBV19
size: -
CDR3: CASSSRVKREHEQFF

V: TRBV29-1
size: -
CDR3: CSVVWYGDQPQHF

V: TRBV6-2/TRBV6-3
size: -
CDR3: CASSLQGQRSFTYEQYF